These 9 T cell receptor beta chains originate from one sample sequenced in a study of cytomegalovirus exposure and HLA in healthy donors. Researchers ran the PCR with 60 Vbeta and 13 Jbeta primers. Profiled with immunoSEQ multiplex PCR; TCRdb holds only in-frame clones, not every one. The sample lists 90,000 to 140,000 clones, 78% occurring once. The sequenced sample consisted of PBMCs. Source of these receptors: a young man in good health and CMV-seronegative.

The chain recombines TRBV25-1 with TRBJ2-5; 9 bases match TRBD2. This CDR3 is built from 17 residues. Germline V gene data show CDR1 as MGHDK and CDR2 as SYGVNS. J lost 0 bases, V lost 1 base, and 6 bases had no gene match. The CDR3 is CASSEWGSSGDQETQYF. CDR3 nucleotide sequence: TGTGCCAGCAGTGAATGGGGATCTAGCGGGGACCAAGAGACCCAGTACTTC. The full variable domain, its missing parts supplied by reference TRBV25-1 and TRBJ2-5, is EADIYQTPRYLVIGTGKKITLECSQTMGHDKMYWYQQDPGMELHLIHYSYGVNSTEKGDLSSESTVSRIRTEHFPLTLESARPSHTSQYLCASSEWGSSGDQETQYFGPGTRLLVL.

A remark on this clone: Other DNA sequences in the same sample also yield this CDR3. The chain has TRBV5-1 and TRBJ2-1; 11 bases align to TRBD2. The CDR3 consists of 14 residues. Germline CDR1 reads SGHRS; CDR2 reads YFSETQ. Germline trimming cut 3 bases from V and 9 bases from J; bases unmatched to any gene: 5. The DNA of the CDR3 is TGCGCCAGCAGCTCGGGGACTAGCGGAGGTGAGCAGTTCTTC. Translated: CASSSGTSGGEQFF.

Of note for this clone: At the DNA level, this CDR3 is encoded by other sequences in the same sample as well. The V and J genes are TRBV27 and TRBJ1-4, with D tentatively TRBD1 (6 bases). Germline loops: CDR1 MNHEY, CDR2 SMNVEV (reference sequence). The CDR3 spans 14 residues. Trimming took off 7 bases at V and 5 bases at J, with 14 bases between the two ends. CDR3: CASTSRRGNEKLFF. In nucleotides, the CDR3 is TGTGCCAGCACCTCACGCAGGGGCAATGAAAAACTGTTTTTT.

The chain recombines TRBV14 with TRBJ2-1; tentative D call: TRBD2 (6 bases). This CDR3 has 16 residues. The germline V gene encodes CDR1 SGHDN and CDR2 FVKESK. V lost 0 bases to trimming and J lost 0 bases, with 9 bases between them. The CDR3 DNA sequence: TGTGCCAGCAGCCAAGATCCTAGCGACTCCTACAATGAGCAGTTCTTC. This gives the protein CASSQDPSDSYNEQFF. Full variable domain (missing parts from reference TRBV14 and TRBJ2-1): EAGVTQFPSHSVIEKGQTVTLRCDPISGHDNLYWYRRVMGKEIKFLLHFVKESKQDESGMPNNRFLAERTGGTYSTLKVQPAELEDSGVYFCASSQDPSDSYNEQFFGPGTRLTVL.

The chain joins TRBV18 to TRBJ2-1, with unresolved D. The CDR3 extends over 18 amino acids. The ends were cut back, 0 bases at V and 1 base at J, with 16 bases in the middle. The germline V gene has CDR1 KGHSH and CDR2 LQKENI. The CDR3 nucleotides read TGTGCCAGCTCACCACCACTTCTCCGCCACGGGTCCTACAATGAGCAGTTCTTC. Its protein product is CASSPPLLRHGSYNEQFF.

The chain couples TRBV18 to TRBJ2-3; no clear D. Between the trimmed V and J ends, which lost 1 base and 0 bases, there was a span of 8 bases. CDR1 is KGHSH, CDR2 LQKENI, per germline. The CDR3 is made up of 15 amino acids. The CDR3 bases are TGTGCCAGCTCACCACTTCACGGGAGCACAGATACGCAGTATTTT. It encodes CASSPLHGSTDTQYF.

This chain uses TRBV5-1 with TRBJ2-5; 10 positions agree with TRBD2. V shed 4 bases, J shed 1 base, and the junction held 10 bases outside the gene matches. Germline CDR1 SGHRS, CDR2 YFSETQ. The CDR3 is 17 amino acids. CDR3 sequence: CASSPTTSGASQETQYF. CDR3 DNA sequence: TGCGCCAGCAGCCCAACAACTAGCGGGGCCTCCCAAGAGACCCAGTACTTC.

This chain uses TRBV19 with TRBJ2-5, with 9 nucleotides matching TRBD1. Per germline, CDR1 LNHDA and CDR2 SQIVND (reference sequence). The V segment lost 3 bases and the J segment 4 bases; nucleotides outside the gene matches: 9. The CDR3 is made up of 16 amino acids. Here the CDR3 reads CASSMGQGSDGETQYF. CDR3 DNA: TGTGCCAGTAGTATGGGACAGGGATCAGATGGAGAGACCCAGTACTTC.

The chain links TRBV6-4 to TRBJ2-1; the match to TRBD2 covers 8 bases. The V gene end was trimmed by 0 bases and the J gene end by 3 bases; junction bases not matched to a gene: 4. The germline CDR1 and CDR2 sequences are MRHNA and SNTAGT. The CDR3 loop spans 16 amino acids. The CDR3: CASSDSAGVGYNEQFF. CDR3 coding DNA: TGTGCCAGCAGTGACTCAGCGGGAGTGGGCTACAATGAGCAGTTCTTC.